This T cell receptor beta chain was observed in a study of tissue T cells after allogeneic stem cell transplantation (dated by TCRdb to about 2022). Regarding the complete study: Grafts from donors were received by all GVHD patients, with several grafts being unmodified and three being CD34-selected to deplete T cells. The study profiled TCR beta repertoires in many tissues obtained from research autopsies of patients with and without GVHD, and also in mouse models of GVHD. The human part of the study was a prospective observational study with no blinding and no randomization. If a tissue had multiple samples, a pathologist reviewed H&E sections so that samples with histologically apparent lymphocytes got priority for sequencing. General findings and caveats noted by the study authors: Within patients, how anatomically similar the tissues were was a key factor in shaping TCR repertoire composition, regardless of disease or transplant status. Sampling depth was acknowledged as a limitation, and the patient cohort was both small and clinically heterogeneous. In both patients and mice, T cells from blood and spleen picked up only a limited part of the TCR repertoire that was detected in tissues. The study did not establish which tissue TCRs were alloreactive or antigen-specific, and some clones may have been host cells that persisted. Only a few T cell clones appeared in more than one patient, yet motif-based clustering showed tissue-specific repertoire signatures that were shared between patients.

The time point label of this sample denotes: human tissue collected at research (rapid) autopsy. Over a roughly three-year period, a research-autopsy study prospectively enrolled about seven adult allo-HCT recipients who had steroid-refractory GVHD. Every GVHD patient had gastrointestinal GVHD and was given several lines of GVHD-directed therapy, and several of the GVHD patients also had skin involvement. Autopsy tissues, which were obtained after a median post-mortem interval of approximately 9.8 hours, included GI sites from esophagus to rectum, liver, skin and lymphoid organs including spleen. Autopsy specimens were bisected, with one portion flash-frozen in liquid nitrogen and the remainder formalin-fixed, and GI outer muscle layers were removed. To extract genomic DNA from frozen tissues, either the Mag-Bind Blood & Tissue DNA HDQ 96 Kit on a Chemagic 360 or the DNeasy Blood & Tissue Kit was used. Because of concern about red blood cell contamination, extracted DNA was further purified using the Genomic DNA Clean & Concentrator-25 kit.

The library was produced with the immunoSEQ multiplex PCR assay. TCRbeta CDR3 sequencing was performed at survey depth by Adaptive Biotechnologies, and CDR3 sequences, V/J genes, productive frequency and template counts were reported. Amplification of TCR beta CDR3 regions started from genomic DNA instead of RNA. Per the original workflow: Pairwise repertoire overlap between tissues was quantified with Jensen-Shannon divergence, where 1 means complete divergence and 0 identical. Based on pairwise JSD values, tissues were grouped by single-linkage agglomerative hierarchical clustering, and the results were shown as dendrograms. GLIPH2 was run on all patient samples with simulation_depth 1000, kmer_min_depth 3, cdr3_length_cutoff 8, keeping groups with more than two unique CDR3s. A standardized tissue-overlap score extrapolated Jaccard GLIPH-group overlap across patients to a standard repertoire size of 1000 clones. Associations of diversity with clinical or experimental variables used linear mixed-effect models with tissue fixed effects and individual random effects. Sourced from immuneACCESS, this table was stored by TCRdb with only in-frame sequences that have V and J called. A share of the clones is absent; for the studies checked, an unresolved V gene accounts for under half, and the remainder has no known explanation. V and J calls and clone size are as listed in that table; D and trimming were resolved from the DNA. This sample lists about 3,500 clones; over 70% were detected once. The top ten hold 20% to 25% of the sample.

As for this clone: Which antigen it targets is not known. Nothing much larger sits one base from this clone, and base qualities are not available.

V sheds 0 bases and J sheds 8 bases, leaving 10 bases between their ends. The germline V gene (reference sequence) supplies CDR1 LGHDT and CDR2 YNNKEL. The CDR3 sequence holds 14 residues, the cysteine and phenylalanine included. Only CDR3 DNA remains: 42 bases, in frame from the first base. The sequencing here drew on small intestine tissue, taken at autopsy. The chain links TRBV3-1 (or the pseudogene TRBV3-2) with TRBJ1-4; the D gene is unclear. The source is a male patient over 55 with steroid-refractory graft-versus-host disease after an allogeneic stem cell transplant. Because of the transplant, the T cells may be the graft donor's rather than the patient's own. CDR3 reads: CASSQESFAEKLFF. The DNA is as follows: TGTGCCAGCAGCCAAGAAAGTTTCGCCGAAAAACTGTTTTTT.